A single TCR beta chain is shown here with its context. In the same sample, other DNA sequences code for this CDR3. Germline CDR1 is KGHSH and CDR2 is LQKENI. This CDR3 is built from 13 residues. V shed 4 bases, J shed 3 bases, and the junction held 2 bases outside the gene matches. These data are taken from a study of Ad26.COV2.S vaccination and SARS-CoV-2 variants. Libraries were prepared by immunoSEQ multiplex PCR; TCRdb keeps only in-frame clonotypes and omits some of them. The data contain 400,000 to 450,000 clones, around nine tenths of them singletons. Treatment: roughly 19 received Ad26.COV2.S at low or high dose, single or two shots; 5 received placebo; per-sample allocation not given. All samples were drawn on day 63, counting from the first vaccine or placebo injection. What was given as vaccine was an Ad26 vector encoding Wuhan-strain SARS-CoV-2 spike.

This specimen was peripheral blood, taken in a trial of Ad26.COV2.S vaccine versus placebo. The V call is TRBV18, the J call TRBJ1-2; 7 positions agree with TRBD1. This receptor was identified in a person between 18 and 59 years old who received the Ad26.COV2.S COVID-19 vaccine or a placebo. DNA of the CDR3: TGTGCCAGCTCACTTGACAGGGACTATGGCTACACCTTC. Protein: CASSLDRDYGYTF.